Listed below are T cell receptor beta chains from one sample, sequenced in a study of cytomegalovirus exposure and HLA in healthy donors. The protocol was immunoSEQ multiplex PCR, while the TCRdb copy is restricted to in-frame clones and leaves out a portion. The profile shows roughly 90,000 clones, more than 75% of them singletons. Sequenced: PBMCs. These receptors came from a man aged 18 to 30 in good health and CMV-seronegative. Both conserved end residues are part of each CDR3. Each record gives: D gene, J gene, clone size, V gene, CDR3 protein, CDR3 DNA. D genes are given only for firm matches. Clone size, where shown, is once, few, many, or a class for clones that have expanded.

D: .; J: TRBJ1-4; size: .; V: TRBV19; CDR3: CASSTSGRPAEGVKLFF; DNA: TGTGCCAGTAGTACCAGTGGGAGACCAGCCGAGGGAGTAAAACTGTTTTTT
D: .; J: TRBJ1-4; size: few; V: TRBV7-9; CDR3: CASSLASGRHNEKLFF; DNA: TGTGCCAGCAGCTTAGCGTCTGGCAGACACAATGAAAAACTGTTTTTT
D: .; J: TRBJ1-2; size: .; V: TRBV6-1; CDR3: CASSEEVTGKGRNRGYTF; DNA: TGTGCCAGCAGTGAAGAGGTTACGGGAAAGGGTCGGAATCGAGGCTACACCTTC
D: .; J: TRBJ1-3; size: .; V: TRBV9; CDR3: CASSTGTTAVSTIYF; DNA: TGTGCCAGCAGCACCGGGACAACCGCTGTGAGTACCATATATTTT
D: .; J: TRBJ2-6; size: .; V: TRBV27; CDR3: CASSNPTGTGANVLTF; DNA: TGTGCCAGCAGTAATCCCACAGGGACTGGGGCCAACGTCCTGACTTTC
D: .; J: TRBJ1-1; size: once; V: TRBV19; CDR3: CASSRNTEAFF; DNA: TGTGCCAGTAGTCGGAACACTGAAGCTTTCTTT
D: .; J: TRBJ1-1; size: .; V: TRBV6-5; CDR3: CASSPLGANTEAFF; DNA: TGTGCCAGCAGTCCCCTCGGTGCCAACACTGAAGCTTTCTTT
D: TRBD1; J: TRBJ2-2; size: .; V: TRBV10-3; CDR3: CASSTATGPGELFF; DNA: TGTGCCAGCAGCACCGCGACAGGGCCCGGGGAGCTGTTTTTT
D: .; J: TRBJ1-1; size: .; V: TRBV18; CDR3: CASSPPGLNTEAFF; DNA: TGTGCCAGCTCACCACCGGGGCTGAACACTGAAGCTTTCTTT
D: TRBD1; J: TRBJ1-2; size: .; V: TRBV25-1; CDR3: CASSESQGALNYGYTF; DNA: TGTGCCAGCAGTGAATCCCAGGGGGCGCTTAACTATGGCTACACCTTC
D: .; J: TRBJ2-7; size: .; V: TRBV2; CDR3: CASSEYSIYEQYF; DNA: TGTGCCAGCAGTGAGTATAGTATCTACGAGCAGTACTTC
D: .; J: TRBJ1-1; size: .; V: TRBV27; CDR3: CASSLLGGARWWDTEAFF; DNA: TGTGCCAGCAGCCTTTTAGGGGGGGCGAGGTGGTGGGACACTGAAGCTTTCTTT
D: TRBD2; J: TRBJ2-1; size: .; V: TRBV7-6; CDR3: CASSPPGLVLDEQFF; DNA: TGTGCCAGCAGCCCCCCGGGACTAGTCTTAGATGAGCAGTTCTTC
D: TRBD1; J: TRBJ1-5; size: .; V: TRBV19; CDR3: CASHPGTVNQPQHF; DNA: TGTGCCAGTCACCCCGGGACAGTTAATCAGCCCCAGCATTTT
D: .; J: TRBJ2-2; size: .; V: TRBV19; CDR3: CASSIGLAGGTVAGELFF; DNA: TGTGCCAGTAGTATAGGTCTAGCGGGCGGGACAGTGGCCGGGGAGCTGTTTTTT
D: .; J: TRBJ1-1; size: .; V: TRBV6-5; CDR3: CASSSLPGDEAFF; DNA: TGTGCCAGCAGCTCGTTACCAGGGGATGAAGCTTTCTTT
D: .; J: TRBJ1-6; size: .; V: TRBV6-1; CDR3: CASSEGRPYNSPLHF; DNA: TGTGCCAGCAGTGAAGGGAGACCTTATAATTCACCCCTCCACTTT
D: .; J: TRBJ1-2; size: .; V: TRBV6-6; CDR3: CASLQGDWDGYTF; DNA: TGTGCCAGTCTACAAGGGGACTGGGACGGCTACACCTTC
D: TRBD1; J: TRBJ2-3; size: .; V: TRBV7-9; CDR3: CASSILQGWTDTQYF; DNA: TGTGCCAGCAGCATACTACAGGGGTGGACAGATACGCAGTATTTT
D: .; J: TRBJ1-1; size: .; V: TRBV7-2; CDR3: CASSVYLEAFF; DNA: TGTGCCAGCAGCGTATACTTAGAAGCTTTCTTT
D: TRBD2; J: TRBJ2-2; size: .; V: TRBV5-1; CDR3: CASSYGLAGVTGELFF; DNA: TGCGCCAGCAGCTACGGACTAGCGGGGGTCACCGGGGAGCTGTTTTTT
D: .; J: TRBJ2-7; size: .; V: TRBV6-1; CDR3: CASLPEDIFYEQYF; DNA: TGTGCCAGCTTACCTGAGGATATCTTCTACGAGCAGTACTTC
D: .; J: TRBJ1-2; size: .; V: TRBV5-6; CDR3: CASSFSGYGYTF; DNA: TGTGCCAGCAGCTTTTCCGGTTATGGCTACACCTTC
D: TRBD1; J: TRBJ2-1; size: .; V: TRBV29-1; CDR3: CSARQGDRNEQFF; DNA: TGCAGCGCTAGACAGGGGGATCGCAATGAGCAGTTCTTC
D: .; J: TRBJ1-5; size: .; V: TRBV5-6; CDR3: CASSLSEREGNQPQHF; DNA: TGTGCCAGCAGCTTGAGCGAGCGGGAGGGCAATCAGCCCCAGCATTTT
D: .; J: TRBJ2-7; size: .; V: TRBV4-1; CDR3: CASSAGPGSYEQYF; DNA: TGCGCCAGCAGTGCGGGCCCAGGCTCCTACGAGCAGTACTTC
D: TRBD1; J: TRBJ1-6; size: .; V: TRBV6-1; CDR3: CASSEGKATGIAPLHF; DNA: TGTGCCAGCAGTGAAGGAAAGGCGACAGGGATCGCACCCCTCCACTTT
D: .; J: TRBJ1-3; size: .; V: TRBV9; CDR3: CASSVTLGNTIYF; DNA: TGTGCCAGCAGCGTGACACTTGGAAACACCATATATTTT
D: TRBD2; J: TRBJ2-3; size: .; V: TRBV13; CDR3: CASSRGGTSTDTQYF; DNA: TGTGCCAGCAGCCGCGGGGGGACTAGCACAGATACGCAGTATTTT
D: TRBD1; J: TRBJ2-7; size: .; V: TRBV4-1; CDR3: CASSQAGGSYEQYF; DNA: TGCGCCAGCAGCCAAGCAGGGGGTTCCTACGAGCAGTACTTC
D: TRBD2; J: TRBJ2-7; size: .; V: TRBV27; CDR3: CASSLSSGRAWNEQYF; DNA: TGTGCCAGCAGTTTAAGTTCAGGGAGGGCGTGGAACGAGCAGTACTTC
D: .; J: TRBJ1-2; size: few; V: TRBV5-1; CDR3: CASSPSRTAFYGYTF; DNA: TGCGCCAGCAGCCCCTCACGGACAGCATTCTATGGCTACACCTTC
D: .; J: TRBJ1-3; size: few; V: TRBV28; CDR3: CASRGPLGNTIYF; DNA: TGTGCCAGCAGGGGGCCCTTGGGAAACACCATATATTTT
D: .; J: TRBJ2-5; size: .; V: TRBV5-1; CDR3: CASSPGSGNQETQYF; DNA: TGCGCCAGCAGCCCGGGAAGCGGAAACCAAGAGACCCAGTACTTC
D: TRBD1; J: TRBJ2-7; size: .; V: TRBV5-1; CDR3: CASSLASGGFYEQYF; DNA: TGCGCCAGCAGCTTGGCGTCAGGGGGCTTCTACGAGCAGTACTTC
D: .; J: TRBJ1-5; size: .; V: TRBV7-6; CDR3: CASSSGGHRGNQPQHF; DNA: TGTGCCAGCAGCTCTGGGGGACACCGGGGCAATCAGCCCCAGCATTTT
D: TRBD2; J: TRBJ2-1; size: .; V: TRBV11-2; CDR3: CASRSPGLAGGAEEQFF; DNA: TGTGCCAGCAGATCTCCGGGACTAGCGGGGGGGGCGGAGGAGCAGTTCTTC
D: .; J: TRBJ1-2; size: .; V: TRBV5-1; CDR3: CASSLYVPQDGYTF; DNA: TGCGCCAGCAGCTTGTACGTGCCTCAGGATGGCTACACCTTC
D: TRBD1; J: TRBJ2-3; size: .; V: TRBV7-9; CDR3: CASSSGQLSTDTQYF; DNA: TGTGCCAGCAGCTCGGGACAGCTTAGCACAGATACGCAGTATTTT
D: .; J: TRBJ2-1; size: .; V: TRBV7-3; CDR3: CASSHGSQVSEQFF; DNA: TGTGCCAGCAGCCACGGGAGCCAGGTCAGTGAGCAGTTCTTC
D: TRBD1; J: TRBJ2-7; size: .; V: TRBV7-6; CDR3: CASSPGQGPSYEQYF; DNA: TGTGCCAGCAGCCCGGGACAGGGGCCCTCCTACGAGCAGTACTTC
D: TRBD1; J: TRBJ1-2; size: .; V: TRBV14; CDR3: CASSLKPGGGYGYTF; DNA: TGTGCCAGCAGCCTTAAACCAGGGGGCGGCTATGGCTACACCTTC
D: .; J: TRBJ1-1; size: .; V: TRBV27; CDR3: CASRSPGTKTEAFF; DNA: TGTGCCAGCAGATCTCCCGGGACAAAGACTGAAGCTTTCTTT
D: .; J: TRBJ2-7; size: .; V: TRBV14; CDR3: CASSLVTGFRDEQYF; DNA: TGTGCCAGCAGCCTGGTGACAGGCTTTAGGGACGAGCAGTACTTC
D: .; J: TRBJ1-2; size: .; V: TRBV4-1; CDR3: CASSQDQGHSNGYTF; DNA: TGCGCCAGCAGCCAAGATCAGGGCCACTCCAATGGCTACACCTTC
D: .; J: TRBJ2-7; size: .; V: TRBV7-2; CDR3: CASSVGAGAIYEQYF; DNA: TGTGCCAGCAGCGTAGGGGCAGGGGCGATCTACGAGCAGTACTTC
D: TRBD1; J: TRBJ1-4; size: few; V: TRBV7-9; CDR3: CSSSPGQLNEKLFF; DNA: TGTTCCAGCAGCCCGGGACAGTTAAATGAAAAACTGTTTTTT
D: .; J: TRBJ2-3; size: .; V: TRBV29-1; CDR3: CSAYRDTRTDTQYF; DNA: TGCAGCGCCTACCGGGACACGCGCACAGATACGCAGTATTTT
D: .; J: TRBJ1-5; size: few; V: TRBV6-6; CDR3: CASKTETQPQHF; DNA: TGTGCCAGCAAAACTGAAACCCAGCCCCAGCATTTT
D: .; J: TRBJ2-7; size: .; V: TRBV7-6; CDR3: CASSSGTGPIGGEQYF; DNA: TGTGCCAGCAGCTCCGGGACAGGCCCCATCGGGGGGGAGCAGTACTTC